Each of the 17 T cell receptor beta chains below was sequenced from the same sample in a study of T cell responses to AZD1222 COVID-19 vaccine. Repertoires were generated with immunoSEQ multiplex PCR, while TCRdb's copy carries only in-frame clones and drops some. This sample yields about 88,000 clones, of which about nine tenths are seen a single time; 5.4% belongs to the top ten. The sample consisted of peripheral blood, taken 28 days after the second AZD1222 dose. These receptors all stem from an adult who received the AZD1222 COVID-19 vaccine.

This sequence joins TRBV15 and TRBJ2-3, with D tentatively TRBD1 or TRBD2 (6 bases each). The V end lost 3 bases, the J end lost 6 bases, and 16 bases lay between the germline ends. Germline V gene sequence: CDR1 LNHNV, CDR2 YYDKDF (reference sequence). This CDR3 is built from 15 residues. The CDR3 sequence is CATSSNGGAWDTQYF. The CDR3, as DNA: TGTGCCACCAGCAGTAACGGGGGCGCATGGGATACGCAGTATTTT.

This clone was observed a single time. The gene calls are TRBV28 and TRBJ1-2; the D gene is possibly TRBD1 (5 bases). Trimming cost V 5 bases and J 4 bases, with 5 bases left between them. This CDR3 region has 11 residues. Germline CDR1 MDHEN, CDR2 SYDVKM. This chain's CDR3 is CASSQGYGYTF. For the CDR3, the DNA is TGTGCCAGCAGTCAGGGCTATGGCTACACCTTC.

V and J are TRBV2 and TRBJ1-5; 8 bases fit TRBD1. Per germline, CDR1 SNHLY and CDR2 FYNNEI. CDR3 size: 17 residues. Losses at the gene ends were 0 bases for V and 2 bases for J; bases not matched to a gene: 6. CDR3: CASSEAGQGAGNQPQHF. CDR3 nucleotide sequence: TGTGCCAGCAGTGAAGCGGGCCAGGGGGCAGGCAATCAGCCCCAGCATTTT.

This rearrangement joins TRBV5-1 to TRBJ2-3; 11 nucleotides agree with TRBD1. The V segment lost 5 bases and the J segment 4 bases; nucleotides outside the gene matches: 9. Germline CDR1 is SGHRS and CDR2 is YFSETQ. This CDR3 spans 16 amino acids. CDR3 in DNA: TGCGCCAGCAGTTCCAGGACAGGGGGCGCGGCAGATACGCAGTATTTT. Its protein is CASSSRTGGAADTQYF.

The V and J genes are TRBV13 and TRBJ2-7, with unresolved D. CDR3 size: 11 residues. Deletions cut 4 bases from V and 2 bases from J, with 3 bases between. Germline V gene lookup returns CDR1 PRHDT and CDR2 FYEKMQ (reference sequence). In DNA, the CDR3 is TGTGCCAGCAGCTCCCCCTACGAGCAGTACTTC. Translating gives CASSSPYEQYF.

The CDR3 loop reads CASTRDRGLRRTDTQYF. The DNA of the CDR3 is TGTGCCAGCACTCGGGACAGGGGGCTCCGACGCACAGATACGCAGTATTTT. The chain uses TRBV2 and TRBJ2-3; 12 nucleotides align to TRBD1. V lost 7 bases, J lost 1 base, and 9 bases stayed unmatched. This CDR3 comprises 17 residues. Per the germline V gene, CDR1 is SNHLY and CDR2 is FYNNEI.

V is TRBV7-8 and J is TRBJ1-2, with TRBD1 as a possible D gene (5 bases). The CDR3 loop spans 16 amino acids. Germline V gene data show CDR1 as SGHVS and CDR2 as FQNEAQ. Trimming removed 1 base from V and 6 bases from J, with 18 bases in between. The CDR3 DNA reads as TGTGCCAGCAGCTTAGTCGGCAGGGAGAAGGGGAATGGCTACACCTTC. Translation gives CASSLVGREKGNGYTF.

The J gene is TRBJ1-2, the V gene TRBV3-1 (or the pseudogene TRBV3-2); unclear D gene. The CDR3 is 13 amino acids. Germline values: CDR1 LGHDT, CDR2 YNNKEL (reference sequence). V was cut by 2 bases and J by 4 bases, with 8 bases left in between. CDR3 in DNA: TGTGCCAGCAGCCAAAGGCTGGGCTATGGCTACACCTTC. Amino acid sequence: CASSQRLGYGYTF.

This clone is a singleton in its sample. The V and J genes are TRBV5-1 and TRBJ1-1; 8 positions agree with TRBD1. The CDR3 sequence is 15 residues long. Trimming at V came to 0 bases and at J to 4 bases, leaving 5 bases not matched to a gene. The germline CDR1 and CDR2 sequences are SGHRS and YFSETQ. The CDR3 coding sequence is TGCGCCAGCAGCTTGGGAGACAGGGGAGGCACTGAAGCTTTCTTT. Protein product: CASSLGDRGGTEAFF.

V gene TRBV3-1 (or the pseudogene TRBV3-2) combines with J gene TRBJ2-3, with D tentatively TRBD2 (7 bases). Trimming pared 4 bases from V and 4 bases from J, leaving 18 bases between. The germline CDR1 and CDR2 sequences are LGHDT and YNNKEL (reference sequence). The CDR3 is 16 residues long. The CDR3 coding sequence is TGTGCCAGCAGCCCCCTGGGGGGGGGCAAGGCAGATACGCAGTATTTT. Encoded protein: CASSPLGGGKADTQYF.

The chain couples TRBV11-2 to TRBJ2-7, with TRBD2 matching over 7 bases. CDR3 size: 13 residues. The V gene end was trimmed by 1 base and the J gene end by 7 bases; junction bases not matched to a gene: 4. CDR1 SGHAT and CDR2 FQNNGV come from the germline V gene. Here the CDR3 reads CASSLVGGREQYF. The CDR3 DNA reads TGTGCCAGCAGCTTAGTGGGGGGGAGGGAGCAGTACTTC.

The J gene is TRBJ1-5, the V gene TRBV6-6; D gene unclear. Germline lookup yields CDR1 MNHNY and CDR2 SVGAGI (reference sequence). The CDR3 sequence is 16 residues long. V lost 0 bases and J lost 0, with 9 bases in between. DNA of the CDR3: TGTGCCAGCAGTTACTCGTGGGTCGGTAGCAATCAGCCCCAGCATTTT. Translating it yields CASSYSWVGSNQPQHF.

The chain joins TRBV19 to TRBJ1-5; D ambiguous. V lost 4 bases to trimming and J lost 2 bases, with 12 bases between them. CDR1 and CDR2 (germline): LNHDA, SQIVND (reference sequence). This CDR3 has 15 amino acids. The CDR3 DNA follows: TGTGCCAGTAGTACCCCGGGAACAGGCAATCAGCCCCAGCATTTT. Translating it yields CASSTPGTGNQPQHF. Based on the CDR3 plus reference TRBV19 and TRBJ1-5, the full variable domain is DGGITQSPKYLFRKEGQNVTLSCEQNLNHDAMYWYRQDPGQGLRLIYYSQIVNDFQKGDIAEGYSVSREKKESFPLTVTSAQKNPTAFYLCASSTPGTGNQPQHFGDGTRLSIL.

V is TRBV5-1 and J is TRBJ1-5; TRBD1 matches at 8 bases. J gave up 2 bases and V 4 bases, and 11 bases lay outside the gene matches. In germline, CDR1 is SGHRS, CDR2 YFSETQ. CDR3 length: 17 amino acids. The CDR3, as DNA: TGCGCCAGCAGCCCCGGGACAGGTTATCCTGGCAATCAGCCCCAGCATTTT. Amino acids: CASSPGTGYPGNQPQHF.

The CDR3 here is CASSTGTGGYSTNEKLFF. The CDR3 DNA sequence: TGTGCCAGCTCTACCGGGACAGGGGGATACTCAACTAATGAAAAACTGTTTTTT. This sequence joins TRBV18 and TRBJ1-4, with 11 bases that match TRBD1. The CDR3 runs to 18 residues. The V segment lost 6 bases and the J segment 0 bases; nucleotides outside the gene matches: 9. CDR1 is KGHSH and CDR2 is LQKENI in the germline V gene.

The chain combines TRBV10-3 with TRBJ1-2; 9 bases fit TRBD1. CDR1 is ENHRY and CDR2 is SYGVKD in the germline V gene. The CDR3 is 14 amino acids. Trimming at V came to 6 bases and at J to 4 bases, leaving 6 bases not matched to a gene. CDR3 sequence (DNA): TGTGCCATCAGCCGGGACAGGGTAATCTATGGCTACACCTTC. It codes for CAISRDRVIYGYTF.

This clone was detected only once. This chain connects TRBV2 to TRBJ2-3, with 7 bases that match TRBD2. The V and J ends lost 3 bases and 0 bases, in that order; junction bases with no gene match: 3. The germline CDR1 and CDR2 sequences are SNHLY and FYNNEI. This CDR3 is 15 amino acids long. The chain's CDR3 is CASSEDGGSTDTQYF. CDR3 sequence (DNA): TGTGCCAGCAGTGAGGACGGGGGGAGCACAGATACGCAGTATTTT.